This T cell receptor (beta chain) derives from a study of blood T cell repertoires in COVID-19. On the study more broadly: Specimens from acute and convalescent COVID-19 originated in the United States, Italy and Spain. PBMCs, B-cell-depleted T cells, or T cells provided the cDNA or gDNA that made up the material.

Original processing methods: Amplification with reference gene primers provided the estimates of nucleated cell counts. This table comes from immunoSEQ multiplex PCR, and its TCRdb copy is limited to in-frame clones, with some not included. The D gene and trimming were derived from the DNA, and the V and J assignments and clone size from that table. The table lists tens of thousands of clones, approximately 88% of them singletons. Germline CDR1 SGHTA, CDR2 FQGNSA. J lost 8 bases, V lost 7 bases, and 13 bases had no gene match. The CDR3 sequence is 17 residues long. The sequencing input was peripheral blood. This receptor was obtained from a human donor with active COVID-19. The donor label of this sample is uncertain. This chain links TRBV7-2 with TRBJ2-1, with 14 bases matching TRBD2. The CDR3 coding sequence is TGTGCCAGCAACCCAACCGGGACTAGCGGGAGTATAGATGAGCAGTTCTTC. Protein: CASNPTGTSGSIDEQFF.